These T cell receptor beta chains were read from a single sample in a study of PD-1 blockade in mismatch repair-deficient tumors. Libraries were prepared by immunoSEQ multiplex PCR; TCRdb keeps only in-frame clonotypes and omits some of them. The data contain more than 30,000 clones, 85% of them singletons. The sequences come from peripheral blood, collected about 81 weeks after starting pembrolizumab. The receptor set was obtained from an adult with mismatch repair-deficient cancer. Each CDR3 is given with its conserved first and last residue. Fields, in order: J gene, clone size, V gene, D gene, CDR3 DNA, CDR3 protein. D genes are given only for firm matches. Only part of the rows carry a size: once, few, many, or a class if the clone is expanded.

j_call: TRBJ2-7
clone_size: .
v_call: TRBV7-6
d_call: .
cdr3_nt: TGTGCCAGCAGCTCCCAAGGGGGGATTCCTTACGAGCAGTACTTC
cdr3_aa: CASSSQGGIPYEQYF

j_call: TRBJ2-5
clone_size: .
v_call: TRBV7-7
d_call: .
cdr3_nt: TGTGCTAGCAGCACGGGAGTCGGGGAGACCCAGTACTTC
cdr3_aa: CASSTGVGETQYF

j_call: TRBJ1-2
clone_size: .
v_call: TRBV29-1
d_call: .
cdr3_nt: TGCAGCGTTGACGCGGGGAACTATGGCTACACCTTC
cdr3_aa: CSVDAGNYGYTF

j_call: TRBJ2-1
clone_size: .
v_call: TRBV7-2
d_call: .
cdr3_nt: TGTGCCAGCAGCCAATCCGGGCCCGGATGGGGTGAGCAGTTCTTC
cdr3_aa: CASSQSGPGWGEQFF

j_call: TRBJ2-3
clone_size: .
v_call: TRBV6-5
d_call: TRBD2
cdr3_nt: TGTGCCAGCAGCACACTAGCGGGAGGGCTTGGTACGCAGTATTTT
cdr3_aa: CASSTLAGGLGTQYF

j_call: TRBJ2-1
clone_size: .
v_call: TRBV6-6
d_call: TRBD2
cdr3_nt: TGTGCCAGCAGTTACGGTAGCGGGAGTAATGAGCAGTTCTTC
cdr3_aa: CASSYGSGSNEQFF

j_call: TRBJ2-7
clone_size: .
v_call: TRBV7-9
d_call: .
cdr3_nt: TGTGCCAGCAGCTTAGGACAAAAGCCCTACGAGCAGTACTTC
cdr3_aa: CASSLGQKPYEQYF

j_call: TRBJ2-3
clone_size: .
v_call: TRBV2
d_call: TRBD2
cdr3_nt: TGTGCCGGCGGGAGGGGTGGCACAGATACGCAGTATTTT
cdr3_aa: CAGGRGGTDTQYF

j_call: TRBJ2-5
clone_size: few
v_call: TRBV7-9
d_call: .
cdr3_nt: TGTGCCAGCAGCATCGACAGATTTCAAGAGACCCAGTACTTC
cdr3_aa: CASSIDRFQETQYF

j_call: TRBJ2-5
clone_size: once
v_call: TRBV11-2
d_call: TRBD2
cdr3_nt: TGTGCCAGCAGCCCCCCCCGACTAGCGGGATGGGAGACCCAGTACTTC
cdr3_aa: CASSPPRLAGWETQYF

j_call: TRBJ2-5
clone_size: .
v_call: TRBV13
d_call: TRBD2
cdr3_nt: TGTGCCAGCAGCCCTAGCGGGAGGGCCAGGGAGACCCAGTACTTC
cdr3_aa: CASSPSGRARETQYF

j_call: TRBJ2-1
clone_size: .
v_call: TRBV11-2
d_call: TRBD2
cdr3_nt: TGTGCCAGCAGCTTGAGCGGGAGAATCCATGAGCAGTTCTTC
cdr3_aa: CASSLSGRIHEQFF

j_call: TRBJ1-3
clone_size: .
v_call: TRBV2
d_call: .
cdr3_nt: TGTGCCAGCAGCCGGGATGGGGTCTCTGGAAACACCATATATTTT
cdr3_aa: CASSRDGVSGNTIYF

j_call: TRBJ2-7
clone_size: .
v_call: TRBV6-5
d_call: TRBD2
cdr3_nt: TGTGCCAGCAGTAAACCTCTAGCGGGAGCCCACGAGCAGTACTTC
cdr3_aa: CASSKPLAGAHEQYF

j_call: TRBJ2-1
clone_size: .
v_call: TRBV12-5
d_call: .
cdr3_nt: TGTGCTAGTGGTTTGGGGGGTCGGGGGCTAGGCAATGAGCAGTTCTTC
cdr3_aa: CASGLGGRGLGNEQFF

j_call: TRBJ2-6
clone_size: .
v_call: TRBV7-2
d_call: .
cdr3_nt: TGTGCCAGCAGCTCCTCTGGACTTGGGGCCAACGTCCTGACTTTC
cdr3_aa: CASSSSGLGANVLTF

j_call: TRBJ1-4
clone_size: .
v_call: TRBV19
d_call: TRBD1
cdr3_nt: TGTGCCAGTAGTATAGGACAGGGTCTTGCGTCGGGAAAACTGTTTTTT
cdr3_aa: CASSIGQGLASGKLFF

j_call: TRBJ2-7
clone_size: .
v_call: TRBV5-1
d_call: .
cdr3_nt: TGCGCCAGCAGCCGTCTGGGAAGCGGAGATTCCTACGAGCAGTACTTC
cdr3_aa: CASSRLGSGDSYEQYF

j_call: TRBJ2-6
clone_size: .
v_call: TRBV27
d_call: .
cdr3_nt: TGTGCCAGCAGGGACGGAACCTCTGGGGCCAACGTCCTGACTTTC
cdr3_aa: CASRDGTSGANVLTF

j_call: TRBJ2-5
clone_size: .
v_call: TRBV7-7
d_call: .
cdr3_nt: TGTGCTAGCAGCAGGGACAATGAAGAGACCCAGTACTTC
cdr3_aa: CASSRDNEETQYF

j_call: TRBJ2-5
clone_size: .
v_call: TRBV7-2
d_call: .
cdr3_nt: TGTGCCAGCAGCTCAGGAGGGACAACCTATCAAGAGACCCAGTACTTC
cdr3_aa: CASSSGGTTYQETQYF

j_call: TRBJ1-5
clone_size: .
v_call: TRBV5-4
d_call: .
cdr3_nt: TGTGCCAGCAGCTTGGGAGGGGATCATCCCCAGCCCCAGCATTTT
cdr3_aa: CASSLGGDHPQPQHF

j_call: TRBJ2-1
clone_size: once
v_call: TRBV27
d_call: .
cdr3_nt: TGTGCCAGCAATACTTGGGGGGGGGCCTCGCCCTACAATGAGCAGTTCTTC
cdr3_aa: CASNTWGGASPYNEQFF

j_call: TRBJ2-7
clone_size: .
v_call: TRBV27
d_call: .
cdr3_nt: TGTGCCAGCAGTTTATCAGGGCCCTACGAGCAGTACTTC
cdr3_aa: CASSLSGPYEQYF

j_call: TRBJ1-5
clone_size: .
v_call: TRBV5-4
d_call: .
cdr3_nt: TGTGCCAGCAGCCCAAGACCAGGGAGCAATCAGCCCCAGCATTTT
cdr3_aa: CASSPRPGSNQPQHF

j_call: TRBJ1-1
clone_size: .
v_call: TRBV4-2
d_call: .
cdr3_nt: TGTGCCAGCAGCCAAGATCAGGGTGGGCTAACTGAAGCTTTCTTT
cdr3_aa: CASSQDQGGLTEAFF

j_call: TRBJ2-3
clone_size: .
v_call: TRBV11-3
d_call: .
cdr3_nt: TGTGCCAGCAGCTTAGGACAGGAAGATACGCAGTATTTT
cdr3_aa: CASSLGQEDTQYF

j_call: TRBJ1-5
clone_size: .
v_call: TRBV19
d_call: .
cdr3_nt: TGTGCCAGTAGCCACGACAGGTATAGCAATCAGCCCCAGCATTTT
cdr3_aa: CASSHDRYSNQPQHF

j_call: TRBJ2-3
clone_size: .
v_call: TRBV9
d_call: TRBD2
cdr3_nt: TGTGCCAGCAGCGTAGCGGGGCGGGAGGGCGCAGATACGCAGTATTTT
cdr3_aa: CASSVAGREGADTQYF

j_call: TRBJ1-1
clone_size: .
v_call: TRBV13
d_call: .
cdr3_nt: TGTGCCAGCAGGGCGGAGGGGGGTTTGAACACTGAAGCTTTCTTT
cdr3_aa: CASRAEGGLNTEAFF

j_call: TRBJ1-2
clone_size: .
v_call: TRBV4-1
d_call: .
cdr3_nt: TGCGCCAGCAGCCAAGTGAAAGGTATGAACTATGGCTACACCTTC
cdr3_aa: CASSQVKGMNYGYTF

j_call: TRBJ2-7
clone_size: .
v_call: TRBV5-6
d_call: TRBD2
cdr3_nt: TGTGCCAGCAGCTCCCTACTAGCGGGGACCTACGAGCAGTACTTC
cdr3_aa: CASSSLLAGTYEQYF

j_call: TRBJ1-1
clone_size: .
v_call: TRBV6-6
d_call: .
cdr3_nt: TGTGCCAGCTCCTACACAAGGGAACCAGGGACTGAAGCTTTCTTT
cdr3_aa: CASSYTREPGTEAFF

j_call: TRBJ1-1
clone_size: .
v_call: TRBV2
d_call: TRBD1
cdr3_nt: TGTGCCAGCAGCTGGACAGGGATCGGCACTGAAGCTTTCTTT
cdr3_aa: CASSWTGIGTEAFF

j_call: TRBJ1-5
clone_size: .
v_call: TRBV5-4
d_call: .
cdr3_nt: TGTGCCAGCAGCTTGGATCAAATTCAGCCCCAGCATTTT
cdr3_aa: CASSLDQIQPQHF

j_call: TRBJ2-1
clone_size: .
v_call: TRBV29-1
d_call: .
cdr3_nt: TGCAGCGTTGACGGGCCAGGGAGCTACAATGAGCAGTTCTTC
cdr3_aa: CSVDGPGSYNEQFF

j_call: TRBJ1-5
clone_size: .
v_call: TRBV19
d_call: .
cdr3_nt: TGTGCCAGTAGTATAGGACAGAGCAATCAGCCCCAGCATTTT
cdr3_aa: CASSIGQSNQPQHF

j_call: TRBJ2-5
clone_size: few
v_call: TRBV5-8
d_call: .
cdr3_nt: TGTGCCAGCAGCACGAACCAAGAGACCCAGTACTTC
cdr3_aa: CASSTNQETQYF

j_call: TRBJ1-2
clone_size: .
v_call: TRBV2
d_call: TRBD1
cdr3_nt: TGTGCCAGATGGACAGGAAATGGCTACACCTTC
cdr3_aa: CARWTGNGYTF

j_call: TRBJ1-2
clone_size: .
v_call: TRBV19
d_call: TRBD1
cdr3_nt: TGTGCCAGTAGTGCACAGGGGAAATCGCACTATGGCTACACCTTC
cdr3_aa: CASSAQGKSHYGYTF

j_call: TRBJ2-5
clone_size: .
v_call: TRBV5-1
d_call: .
cdr3_nt: TGCGCCAGCAGCTTGGGTGCGGTTCTCTTGAGGGAGACCCAGTACTTC
cdr3_aa: CASSLGAVLLRETQYF

j_call: TRBJ1-5
clone_size: .
v_call: TRBV7-8
d_call: .
cdr3_nt: TGTGCCAGCAGCCCAACTACACAGGGAGGTCAGCCCCAGCATTTT
cdr3_aa: CASSPTTQGGQPQHF

j_call: TRBJ1-1
clone_size: once
v_call: TRBV9
d_call: .
cdr3_nt: TGTGCCAGCAGCGTAGCCTGGGGGGTTTACACTGAAGCTTTCTTT
cdr3_aa: CASSVAWGVYTEAFF

j_call: TRBJ2-7
clone_size: .
v_call: TRBV28
d_call: .
cdr3_nt: TGTGCCAGCAGTCCTCCATCGGGACAACTAGGCTACGAGCAGTACTTC
cdr3_aa: CASSPPSGQLGYEQYF